A selection of T cell receptor beta chains follows, all from one sample in a study of blood T cell repertoires in COVID-19. Sequenced by immunoSEQ multiplex PCR; TCRdb stores in-frame clones only, minus some. The table records some 150,000 clones, approximately 80% of them present only once. Sequences were obtained from peripheral blood. The receptors were sampled from a human donor in a cohort sampled during active COVID-19. CDR3s include the opening cysteine and the closing phenylalanine or tryptophan. The D gene is left open where the match is weak. Only part of the rows carry a size: once, few, many, or a class if the clone is expanded.

J | size | D | length | V | CDR3 | DNA
TRBJ1-1 | NA | NA | 16 | TRBV9 | CASSVAPGHQNTEAFF | TGTGCCAGCAGCGTAGCCCCGGGACACCAGAACACTGAAGCTTTCTTT
TRBJ2-1 | NA | NA | 14 | TRBV20-1 | CSASEGLVYNEQFF | TGCAGTGCTAGTGAGGGACTGGTCTACAATGAGCAGTTCTTC
TRBJ2-2 | NA | NA | 14 | TRBV6-5 | CASSLGQNTGELFF | TGTGCCAGCAGTCTTGGACAGAACACCGGGGAGCTGTTTTTT
TRBJ1-5 | NA | NA | 16 | TRBV18 | CASSPGLSNSNQPQHF | TGTGCCAGCTCCCCCGGACTGTCAAATAGCAATCAGCCCCAGCATTTT
TRBJ2-7 | NA | TRBD1 | 17 | TRBV4-2 | CASSQVHDLLQGYEQYF | TGTGCCAGCAGCCAAGTTCACGACCTACTACAGGGGTACGAGCAGTACTTC
TRBJ1-5 | NA | TRBD1 | 15 | TRBV5-6 | CASSLGGGLAQPQHF | TGTGCCAGCAGCTTGGGAGGGGGCCTGGCTCAGCCCCAGCATTTT
TRBJ1-2 | NA | NA | 13 | TRBV6-6 | CASSYNGPYGYTF | TGTGCCAGCAGTTACAATGGCCCCTATGGCTACACCTTC
TRBJ2-1 | NA | TRBD2 | 16 | TRBV5-1 | CASSSGLAGVYNEQFF | TGCGCCAGCAGCTCTGGACTAGCGGGGGTATACAATGAGCAGTTCTTC
TRBJ1-3 | NA | TRBD1 | 16 | TRBV9 | CASSVVPGGDGNTIYF | TGTGCCAGCAGCGTAGTCCCAGGGGGCGATGGAAACACCATATATTTT
TRBJ1-6 | NA | TRBD1 | 14 | TRBV10-3 | CAIKGQGNNSPLHF | TGTGCCATCAAAGGACAGGGGAATAATTCACCCCTCCACTTT
TRBJ1-3 | NA | NA | 15 | TRBV5-4 | CASSLDLAGGNTIYF | TGTGCCAGCAGCTTGGATCTCGCAGGGGGAAACACCATATATTTT
TRBJ1-5 | NA | NA | 16 | TRBV27 | CASSDRGGRGNQPQHF | TGTGCCAGCAGTGACCGGGGGGGCAGGGGTAATCAGCCCCAGCATTTT
TRBJ2-7 | NA | NA | 11 | TRBV7-9 | CASSYLQEQYF | TGTGCCAGCAGCTACCTGCAGGAGCAGTACTTC
TRBJ1-6 | NA | NA | 13 | TRBV28 | CASSGAVNSPLHF | TGTGCCAGCAGTGGCGCGGTTAACTCACCCCTCCACTTT
TRBJ2-7 | NA | TRBD1 | 15 | TRBV6-5 | CASRKDRGPYYEQYF | TGTGCCAGCAGAAAGGACAGGGGGCCTTACTACGAGCAGTACTTC
TRBJ1-5 | NA | NA | 13 | TRBV7-9 | CASSLEGSQPQHF | TGTGCCAGCAGCTTAGAAGGGAGTCAGCCCCAGCATTTT
TRBJ2-2 | NA | TRBD2 | 18 | TRBV6-2/TRBV6-3 | CASSYRLAGASNTGELFF | TGTGCCAGCAGTTACCGACTAGCGGGGGCCTCGAACACCGGGGAGCTGTTTTTT
TRBJ1-4 | NA | NA | 13 | TRBV2 | CASSEGRIEKLFF | TGTGCCAGCAGTGAGGGCAGGATTGAAAAACTGTTTTTT
TRBJ1-1 | NA | NA | 13 | TRBV7-3 | CASSSQGNTEAFF | TGTGCCAGCAGCTCTCAGGGGAACACTGAAGCTTTCTTT
TRBJ2-7 | NA | NA | 14 | TRBV5-8 | CASSLIAREDEQYF | TGTGCCAGCAGCTTGATCGCCAGGGAAGACGAGCAGTACTTC
TRBJ2-5 | NA | TRBD1 | 14 | TRBV6-2/TRBV6-3 | CASSGDRGGETQYF | TGTGCCAGCAGTGGAGACAGGGGGGGGGAGACCCAGTACTTC
TRBJ2-7 | NA | NA | 11 | TRBV30 | CAWAGDYEQYF | TGTGCCTGGGCCGGGGACTACGAGCAGTACTTC
TRBJ2-3 | NA | TRBD2 | 13 | TRBV27 | CASRGGNTDTQYF | TGTGCCAGCAGGGGGGGGAACACAGATACGCAGTATTTT
TRBJ1-1 | NA | NA | 14 | TRBV3-1/TRBV3-2 | CASSQKQGLRRAFF | TGTGCCAGCAGCCAAAAACAGGGTTTAAGGCGGGCTTTCTTT
TRBJ1-1 | NA | TRBD1 | 15 | TRBV18 | CASSPPGGAYTEAFF | TGTGCCAGCTCACCCCCAGGGGGCGCGTACACTGAAGCTTTCTTT
TRBJ2-3 | NA | NA | 16 | TRBV9 | CASSVEGSGYTDTQYF | TGTGCCAGCAGCGTAGAGGGTAGCGGCTACACAGATACGCAGTATTTT
TRBJ2-3 | NA | TRBD2 | 15 | TRBV7-8 | CASSLWVGGTDTQYF | TGTGCCAGCAGCTTATGGGTGGGGGGGACGGATACGCAGTATTTT
TRBJ2-7 | NA | TRBD1 | 14 | TRBV9 | CASSEGQGSVGQYF | TGTGCCAGCAGCGAGGGACAGGGGAGTGTGGGGCAGTACTTC
TRBJ1-5 | few | NA | 13 | TRBV6-5 | CASSTGWGQPQHF | TGTGCCAGCAGTACAGGGTGGGGTCAGCCCCAGCATTTT
TRBJ1-2 | once | TRBD1 | 17 | TRBV7-2 | CASSPPGGGGQPLRYTF | TGTGCCAGCAGCCCCCCAGGCGGGGGGGGACAGCCTCTTCGCTACACCTTC
TRBJ1-2 | NA | NA | 14 | TRBV11-3 | CASSPSLAGSGYTF | TGTGCCAGCAGCCCTAGTTTGGCAGGGTCTGGCTACACCTTC
TRBJ1-1 | NA | NA | 14 | TRBV5-1 | CASSLIGGPTEAFF | TGCGCCAGCAGCTTGATCGGGGGACCCACTGAAGCTTTCTTT
TRBJ1-5 | NA | NA | 18 | TRBV7-8 | CASKLVRLTRYSNQPQHF | TGTGCCAGCAAGCTTGTACGGCTAACGAGGTATAGCAATCAGCCCCAGCATTTT
TRBJ1-5 | NA | NA | 14 | TRBV30 | CAWSPQGGNQPQHF | TGTGCCTGGAGTCCCCAGGGCGGCAATCAGCCCCAGCATTTT
TRBJ1-6 | NA | NA | 12 | TRBV7-2 | CASSSYLTPLHF | TGTGCCAGCAGCTCCTACCTTACACCCCTCCACTTT
TRBJ1-2 | NA | TRBD1 | 12 | TRBV13 | CASSNTGAGYTF | TGTGCCAGCAGCAACACAGGGGCCGGCTACACCTTC
TRBJ1-4 | NA | NA | 15 | TRBV11-2 | CASSLDRLPGEKLFF | TGTGCCAGCAGCTTAGATCGACTCCCGGGGGAAAAACTGTTTTTT
TRBJ1-1 | NA | NA | 13 | TRBV25-1 | CASSGPGGREAFF | TGTGCCAGCAGTGGGCCTGGAGGCCGTGAAGCTTTCTTT
TRBJ1-6 | NA | NA | 14 | TRBV9 | CASSVGADNSPLHF | TGTGCCAGCAGCGTAGGGGCAGATAATTCGCCCCTCCACTTT
TRBJ2-5 | NA | NA | 10 | TRBV25-1 | CASSDLTQYF | TGTGCCAGCAGTGACTTGACCCAGTACTTC
TRBJ1-2 | NA | NA | 15 | TRBV5-1 | CASSLAREINYGYTF | TGCGCCAGCAGCTTGGCACGGGAGATTAACTATGGCTACACCTTC
TRBJ1-3 | NA | NA | 15 | TRBV6-5 | CASSYGPISGNTIYF | TGTGCCAGCAGTTACGGGCCAATCTCTGGAAACACCATATATTTT
TRBJ1-2 | once | NA | 12 | TRBV12-5 | CASGLPRGGYTF | TGTGCTAGTGGTCTCCCCCGGGGTGGCTACACCTTC
TRBJ2-7 | NA | TRBD1 | 14 | TRBV3-1/TRBV3-2 | CASSPRQGPYEQYF | TGTGCCAGCAGCCCCAGACAGGGCCCCTACGAGCAGTACTTC
TRBJ2-1 | few | TRBD2 | 15 | TRBV7-9 | CASGYSGGGRVEQFF | TGTGCCAGCGGATATAGCGGGGGGGGACGGGTTGAGCAGTTCTTC
TRBJ2-5 | once | TRBD1 | 13 | TRBV19 | CASSPQGQETQYF | TGTGCCAGTAGTCCACAGGGGCAAGAGACCCAGTACTTC
TRBJ1-2 | few | NA | 14 | TRBV7-9 | CASSLAGETYGYTF | TGTGCCAGCAGCTTAGCCGGGGAGACCTATGGCTACACCTTC
TRBJ2-6 | NA | NA | 15 | TRBV5-6 | CASSVRLYGANVLTF | TGTGCCAGCAGCGTAAGACTCTACGGGGCCAACGTCCTGACTTTC
TRBJ1-5 | NA | NA | 15 | TRBV9 | CASSVAGSSNQPQHF | TGTGCCAGCAGCGTAGCCGGTAGTAGCAATCAGCCCCAGCATTTT
TRBJ1-1 | NA | NA | 14 | TRBV7-9 | CASSLDRELTEAFF | TGTGCCAGCAGCTTAGACAGAGAGCTCACTGAAGCTTTCTTT
TRBJ1-6 | NA | NA | 11 | TRBV7-2 | CASSSSGALHF | TGTGCCAGCAGTTCCTCAGGGGCCCTCCACTTT
TRBJ1-4 | NA | NA | 14 | TRBV10-3 | CAISEGQVNEKLFF | TGTGCCATCAGTGAGGGCCAGGTTAATGAAAAACTGTTTTTT
TRBJ1-6 | once | TRBD1 | 12 | TRBV12-3/TRBV12-4 | CASRQGSSPLHF | TGTGCCAGCAGACAGGGGTCTTCACCCCTCCACTTT